This TCR beta chain originates from a study of shared clonotypes between healthy human individuals (dated by TCRdb to about 2020). For the study in its entirety: A couple of women and three men aged 18 to 49 years were included in the cohort. Per donor, three plates each were used for CD4 naive and CD4 memory, two for CD8 naive, and one for CD8 memory. To estimate repertoire size and how much clonotypes are shared between individuals, the study performed deep sequencing of blood TCR repertoires from a few healthy adults. Libraries were prepared and TCR repertoires were sequenced by different laboratories using diverse techniques, in order to increase sequencing depth and limit assay-specific biases. Per donor, leukapheresis produced somewhere between about 0.94 and 8.9 billion PBMCs. On the study overall, not on this receptor specifically: Compared with non-shared clonotypes, the clonotypes found in all four sorted-subset donors had higher generation probabilities. Estimated clonotype richness was generally larger for naive than for memory subsets. The genetic and exposure-history diversity represented was limited by the small number of donors. Pairwise subsampling indicated that sequencing depth was expected to affect the degree of clonotype sharing among donors. Sampling was restricted to blood, and TCR repertoires in tissue are likely to differ from TCR repertoires in blood. Across a few donors, 5% to 6% of naive CD4, approximately 3.6% of naive CD8, under 2.5% of memory CD4, and around 0.4% of memory CD8 clonotypes were shared. Even with the large sequencing depth, rarefaction of the sorted-subset datasets indicated that sequencing was incomplete.

Donors were healthy HIV-negative adults with no recently reported acute infections or vaccinations. Only Caucasian adults living in Nashville, Tennessee, USA were represented among the donors. CD4+ T cells were enriched by magnetic negative selection, after which naive cells were positively selected on CD45RA and the negative fraction was taken as the memory subset. Blood was collected by leukapheresis, and PBMCs were isolated by Ficoll-Histopaque density gradient centrifugation and then cryopreserved in liquid nitrogen vapor phase. Purity and quantity of every magnetically sorted T cell population were checked by analytical flow cytometry. Genomic DNA was isolated from each sorted fraction and quantified by UV absorbance on a Nanodrop 2000c. Points on this clone: Its antigen is not yet known. Qualities for individual bases were not recorded, and no much larger clone is one base off.

Based on the germline V gene, the CDR1 and CDR2 sequences are SGHRS and YFSETQ. V sheds 2 bases and J sheds 1 base, leaving 10 bases between their ends. The CDR3 has 14 amino acids, counting the end cysteine and phenylalanine. The entry retains the CDR3 DNA only, 42 bases that are in frame from base 1. TCR CDR3 regions were amplified from genomic DNA by multiplex PCR using the deep immunoSEQ assay. Genomic DNA extracted from each cell subset was distributed evenly over all wells of several immunoSEQ 96-well plates, and each plate served as one replicate. For sorted subsets, approximately 210 ng of genomic DNA, equivalent to 25,000 to 35,000 T cell genomes, went into each replicate PCR. The purified libraries were quantified using a Qubit 3.0 fluorometer, sized with a Bioanalyzer 2100, and then quantified again using the KAPA Library Quantification kit. Every immunoSEQ 96-well plate was sequenced on a dedicated single-read 150-cycle Illumina NextSeq 550 flow cell. The study's own analysis went as follows. Because the immunoSEQ output included only junctional sequences and no quality scores, the filtering could not be the same as the filtering used for full-length reads. Sequences were annotated with PyIR, a Python wrapper for IgBLAST v1.9, and V/J genes and CDR3 were assigned using IMGT germline references. Reads were removed for weak V/J assignments (E-value above 1e-6), missing CDR3, stop codons, out-of-frame junctions, or ambiguous translated residues. V3J clonotypes were defined as sequences sharing an identical inferred V gene, J gene, and CDR3 amino acid sequence. Percentage overlap between repertoires was computed as shared unique clonotypes divided by the size of the smaller repertoire. Repertoire richness was assessed with RTK rarefaction, the Chao1 estimator, and Recon v2.1 estimates of unobserved clonotypes. Generation probabilities were computed with OLGA for all TCRbeta clonotypes obtained by the gDNA method from several donors. The table comes from immuneACCESS by way of TCRdb, which keeps in-frame sequences with V and J called. Part of the clones is missing from these tables; in studies checked, under half for an unresolved V gene and the rest for unknown reasons. That table is the source of V, J and clone size, and D and trimming were worked out from the DNA. In this sample the table shows some 500,000 clones, 90% to 97% of which occur a single time. The ten largest clones take up 0.05% to 0.07% of the sample.

The specimen was naive CD4+ T cells sorted from blood. The cell subset or site label on this specimen signifies: CD45RA+ positively selected. The TCR was taken from a woman aged 25 to 45 in good health. The sequence joins TRBV5-1 to TRBJ2-7, with the D segment identity uncertain. The DNA reads TGCGCCAGCAGCTTAACCGACGGATCCTACGAGCAGTACTTC. It translates as CASSLTDGSYEQYF.